One sample yielded the 11 T cell receptor beta chains listed below, sequenced in a study of a mutant IDH1 vaccine in newly diagnosed glioma. Clones were read by immunoSEQ multiplex PCR, and TCRdb kept only the in-frame ones, dropping some. The sample carries 40,000 to 65,000 clones, 78% recorded once. The time point here: week 5, during vaccination. Vaccination used 300 ug of mutant IDH1 20-mer peptide per dose, with topical imiquimod. These receptors have no identified antigens. Sequences were derived from PBMCs, sampled from a glioma patient whose treatment included an IDH1 peptide vaccine. Receptors were obtained from a woman in her thirties or forties with glioma.

The V and J genes are TRBV4-1 and TRBJ1-2; D possibly corresponds to TRBD1 (6 bases). The CDR3 consists of 14 residues. V lost 5 bases and J lost 2, with 12 bases in between. Germline CDR1 MGHRA, CDR2 YSYEKL. The CDR3 protein is CASSGEQGNYGYTF. In nucleotides, the CDR3 is TGCGCCAGCAGCGGAGAACAGGGAAACTATGGCTACACCTTC.

This clone has just a few counts. The chain combines TRBV10-3 with TRBJ1-1; 8 positions agree with TRBD1. The V gene end was trimmed by 0 bases and the J gene end by 1 base; junction bases not matched to a gene: 1. CDR1 and CDR2 (germline): ENHRY, SYGVKD. This CDR3 region has 15 residues. CDR3 sequence (DNA): TGTGCCATCAGTGAGTCTGGACAGGGGAACACTGAAGCTTTCTTT. The encoded protein is CAISESGQGNTEAFF.

In this sample, this clone turned up a few times. The genes are TRBV6-1 and TRBJ2-3; D possibly corresponds to TRBD2 (6 bases). Germline lookup yields CDR1 MNHNS and CDR2 SASEGT. Trimming took 5 bases from V and 2 from J, leaving 11 bases between them. The CDR3 is 14 residues long. The CDR3 is CASSTERVTDTQYF. The CDR3 DNA sequence: TGTGCCAGCAGTACGGAGCGGGTCACAGATACGCAGTATTTT.

V is TRBV7-9 and J is TRBJ2-5; 8 bases agree with TRBD1. The CDR3 is 16 residues long. In germline, CDR1 is SEHNR, CDR2 FQNEAQ (reference sequence). The junction had 13 bases not matched to a gene; V was cut back by 6 bases and J by 4 bases. The CDR3 region is CASSPTTGTGLETQYF. Here the CDR3 DNA reads TGTGCCAGCAGTCCGACAACCGGGACAGGTCTAGAGACCCAGTACTTC.

This clone was seen a single time. The gene calls are TRBV2 and TRBJ1-2; the match to TRBD1 covers 9 bases. V shed 5 bases, J shed 5 bases, and the junction held 6 bases outside the gene matches. This CDR3 spans 14 amino acids. The germline V gene encodes CDR1 SNHLY and CDR2 FYNNEI. CDR3 nucleotides: TGTGCCAGCAGTTCACAGGGGGCGGGGTATGGCTACACCTTC. This translates into CASSSQGAGYGYTF.

V is TRBV5-1 and J is TRBJ2-5; 10 bases agree with TRBD1. From germline, CDR1 is SGHRS and CDR2 YFSETQ. The J segment lost 3 bases and the V segment lost 4 bases, leaving 3 bases of the junction unmatched. The CDR3 is made up of 14 amino acids. The CDR3 DNA reads as TGCGCCAGCAGCCAGACAGGGGGCGAAGAGACCCAGTACTTC. It translates to CASSQTGGEETQYF.

The V and J genes are TRBV5-6 and TRBJ1-4, with 10 bases identical to TRBD1. Germline V gene sequence: CDR1 SGHDT, CDR2 YYEEEE. Unmatched junction bases numbered 7, after V lost 3 bases and J lost 8 bases. The CDR3 covers 15 residues. For the CDR3, the DNA is TGTGCCAGCAGCTATCGACAGGGGGCTGCGGAAAAACTGTTTTTT. It specifies CASSYRQGAAEKLFF.

The count of this clone is one. The chain combines TRBV19 with TRBJ2-7; 7 nucleotides agree with TRBD1. The CDR3 runs 15 residues. The germline V gene has CDR1 LNHDA and CDR2 SQIVND (reference sequence). J gave up 4 bases and V 2 bases, and 8 bases lay outside the gene matches. CDR3 loop: CASSIMGDSRYEQYF. Written as DNA, the CDR3 is TGTGCCAGTAGTATAATGGGGGACAGCAGATACGAGCAGTACTTC.

V gene TRBV9 combines with J gene TRBJ1-4; TRBD1 is a possible D gene (6 bases). Germline CDR1 SGDLS, CDR2 YYNGEE. CDR3 length equals 16 residues. The V end was cut by 0 bases, the J end by 8 bases, with 17 bases between. In DNA form, the CDR3 reads TGTGCCAGCAGCGTAGGTCAGGGGCAGGGGACCGAAAAACTGTTTTTT. Amino acids: CASSVGQGQGTEKLFF.

The chain joins TRBV19 to TRBJ2-7; no firm D call. Trimming cost V 2 bases and J 0 bases, with 8 bases left between them. Germline CDR1 reads LNHDA; CDR2 reads SQIVND (reference sequence). This CDR3 comprises 14 residues. The CDR3 bases are TGTGCCAGTAGTATACAGGCTAACTCCTACGAGCAGTACTTC. It codes for CASSIQANSYEQYF.

The rearrangement joins TRBV6-1 to TRBJ1-4, with 8 positions matching TRBD1. Germline CDR1 reads MNHNS; CDR2 reads SASEGT. CDR3 length: 13 amino acids. V shed 8 bases, J shed 6 bases, and the junction held 5 bases outside the gene matches. This CDR3 reads CASRGQGDEKLFF. The CDR3 DNA sequence: TGTGCCAGCCGCGGACAGGGCGATGAAAAACTGTTTTTT.